This T cell receptor beta chain is drawn from a study of T-cell reconstitution after alpha-beta-depleted transplantation in children. This clonotype was observed many times. As yet, its antigen is unknown. General observations from the study: T-cell numbers and diversity one year post-transplant derived largely from freshly generated T cells. There were reportedly several hundred expanded graft clones from which alpha-beta T cells came about two months after transplant.

The V end lost 2 bases, the J end lost 4 bases, and 9 bases lay between the germline ends. The CDR3 length is 13 residues. From germline, CDR1 is SGHRS and CDR2 YFSETQ. Unique molecular identifiers were used to barcode this TCRbeta library. Each CDR3 protein is one row after TCRdb ran MiXCR on the PCR reads. This sample has hundreds of thousands of distinct CDR3 sequences; roughly 15% occur once, and the top ten carry under 30%. The source is a boy younger than two who had a stem cell transplant for Wiskott-Aldrich syndrome, so the T cells may come from the graft donor. The material sequenced was PBMCs, mostly from graft donor cells, taken 360 days after TCRalphabeta/CD19-depleted stem cell transplant. This sequence joins TRBV5-1 and TRBJ1-2; the D is unclear. CDR3 sequence reads: CASSFLGGYGYTF. The CDR3 DNA reads TGCGCCAGCAGCTTCCTGGGAGGCTATGGCTACACCTTC.